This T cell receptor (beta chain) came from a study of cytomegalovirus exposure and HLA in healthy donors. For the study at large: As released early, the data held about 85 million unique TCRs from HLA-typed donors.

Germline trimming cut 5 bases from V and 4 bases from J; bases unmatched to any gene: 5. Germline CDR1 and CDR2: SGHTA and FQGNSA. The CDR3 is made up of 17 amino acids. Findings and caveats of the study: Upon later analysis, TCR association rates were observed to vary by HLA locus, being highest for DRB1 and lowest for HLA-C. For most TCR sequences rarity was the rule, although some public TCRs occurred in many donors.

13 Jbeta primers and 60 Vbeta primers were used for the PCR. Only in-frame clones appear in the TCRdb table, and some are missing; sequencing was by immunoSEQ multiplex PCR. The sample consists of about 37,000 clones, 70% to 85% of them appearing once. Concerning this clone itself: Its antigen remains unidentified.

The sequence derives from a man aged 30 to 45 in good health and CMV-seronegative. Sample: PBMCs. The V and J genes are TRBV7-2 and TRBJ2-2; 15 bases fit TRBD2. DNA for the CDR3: TGTGCCAGCAGCACGGGACTAGCGGGAGGAGGCACCGGGGAGCTGTTTTTT. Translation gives CASSTGLAGGGTGELFF.